One T cell receptor beta chain is described in this entry. The target of this receptor is not known. Base-call qualities are not available, and no considerably larger clone is one nucleotide away. The germline V gene provides CDR1 SGHRS and CDR2 YFSETQ. From the cysteine through the phenylalanine, the CDR3 covers 16 amino acids. The CDR3 DNA has 48 bases and is translated from base 1. Unmatched junction bases come to 10, with V trimmed by 3 bases and J by 7 bases. This sample was included in a study of radiation and T cells in renal cell carcinoma (dated by TCRdb to the early 2020s). In terms of the full investigation: In total, about 50 samples underwent TCR beta sequencing: some 25 tumors plus 27 peripheral blood samples. The last blood draw happened 4 weeks after radiation, timed to coincide with nephrectomy. Across all 50 or so samples, 4 million or so unique CDR3 nucleotide sequences encoding around 2,500,000 unique CDR3 amino acid sequences were identified. On the study overall, not on this receptor specifically: Because the trial had a single-armed design, the trial could not examine how radiation dose or scheduling affected the TCR repertoire. In blood, the top tumor clonotypes increased from baseline to 2 weeks after radiation and then shrank by 4 weeks, which suggests a temporary expansion of tumor-resident clones. Because no pretreatment tumor biopsies were available, whether clonotypes were present in the tumor at baseline could not be determined. Blood repertoire dynamics were not followed beyond 4 weeks after treatment.

The time point label corresponds to: blood 4 weeks post-SBRT, at nephrectomy. The sample's treatment or condition label is to be understood as: 15 Gy SBRT to primary tumor, nephrectomy 4 weeks later. The samples were drawn from a clinical trial, where primary renal cell carcinomas were treated with 15 Gy of stereotactic body radiation therapy and then removed by nephrectomy 4 weeks afterward. To follow tumor-enriched clonotypes, peripheral blood was collected serially from radiation-treated patients at baseline and again at 2 weeks and 4 weeks after SBRT. Every patient had renal cell carcinoma of clear cell pathology. The QIAamp DNA Blood Mini Kit (Qiagen) was used to prepare genomic DNA for TCR sequencing. Samples were included in the analyses only if all quality control checks were passed. Following the manufacturer's recommendations, the immunoSEQ kit was used to generate TCR beta libraries from genomic DNA. Library preparation used a first multiplex PCR with proprietary primers, then a second PCR adding unique barcodes, with bead cleanups after each round. A positive control reaction and a negative control reaction, both provided in the kit, were run with every batch of samples. The final libraries were assessed on an Agilent 4200 TapeStation D1000 ScreenTape, pooled by volume, and quantified by qPCR. Sequencing was performed on an Illumina NextSeq500 using a MidOutput 150-cycle cartridge, with 156 Read1 cycles, 15 Index1 cycles, and the kit custom primers. The pooled library was loaded at roughly 1 pM, and about 19% PhiX control was spiked in. The paper's processing steps were these. Vendor-processed data were analyzed in R, with a clonotype defined as all T cells sharing the same CDR3 nucleotide sequence. In the clone abundance analyses, frequencies were normalized to the 10,000 most abundant clones in each sample. Public T cell clones, averaging fewer than five per sample, were removed before analysis. Tumor-enriched and baseline blood-enriched clonotypes were defined by at least a 32-fold difference in abundance between compartments. A beta-binomial differential abundance model was used to identify clonotypes that expanded or contracted between blood time points. Similarity between tumor and blood repertoires was quantified using the Baroni-Urbani and Buser coefficient, and groups were compared with two-tailed Wilcoxon tests in R. TCRdb's version of the immuneACCESS table is confined to in-frame rearrangements and falls short of the full clone set. An unresolved V gene accounts for under half of the shortfall where checked; the remainder is of unknown origin. The V and J calls and clone size were taken over from that table, and D and trimming were inferred from the DNA. The sample table shows some 80,000 clones, and approximately 82% are seen once. The ten largest clones add up to 2% to 3% of the sample.

Recombination connected TRBV5-1 to TRBJ1-5; TRBD1 lines up with 10 middle nucleotides. The sequencing here drew on blood, taken from a patient whose treatment included radiotherapy and nephrectomy. The sequence was obtained from a woman aged 55-75 years with renal cell carcinoma. The DNA is TGCGCCAGCAGCTACTCCCCGGGACAGGGGAACCAGCCCCAGCATTTT. Its protein product is CASSYSPGQGNQPQHF.